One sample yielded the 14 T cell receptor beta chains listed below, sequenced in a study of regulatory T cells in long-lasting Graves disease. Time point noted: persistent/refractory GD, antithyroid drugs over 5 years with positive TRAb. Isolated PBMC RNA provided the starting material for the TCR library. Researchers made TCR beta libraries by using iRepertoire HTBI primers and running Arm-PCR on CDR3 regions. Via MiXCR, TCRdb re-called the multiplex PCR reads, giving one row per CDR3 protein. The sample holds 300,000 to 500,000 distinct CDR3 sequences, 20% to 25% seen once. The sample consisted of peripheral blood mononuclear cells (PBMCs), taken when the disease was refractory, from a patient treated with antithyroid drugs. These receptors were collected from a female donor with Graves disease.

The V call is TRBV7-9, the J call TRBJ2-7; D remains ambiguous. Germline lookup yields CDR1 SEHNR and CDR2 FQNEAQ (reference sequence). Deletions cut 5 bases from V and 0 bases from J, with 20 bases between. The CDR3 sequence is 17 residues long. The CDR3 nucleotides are TGTGCCAGCAGCAAGGGAAGCTGGGCGTTCAGCTCCTACGAGCAGTACTTC. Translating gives CASSKGSWAFSSYEQYF.

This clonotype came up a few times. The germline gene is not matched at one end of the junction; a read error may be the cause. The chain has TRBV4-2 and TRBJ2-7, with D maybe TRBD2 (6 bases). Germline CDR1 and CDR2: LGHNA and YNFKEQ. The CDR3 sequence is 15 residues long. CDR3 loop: CTSSPGAGKAYEQYF. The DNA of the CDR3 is TGTACCAGCAGCCCGGGAGCAGGGAAAGCCTACGAGCAGTACTTC.

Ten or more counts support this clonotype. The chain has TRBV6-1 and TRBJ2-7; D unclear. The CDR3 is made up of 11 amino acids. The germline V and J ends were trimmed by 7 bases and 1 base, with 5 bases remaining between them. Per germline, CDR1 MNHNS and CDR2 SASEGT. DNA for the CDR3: TGTGCCAGCAAAGAATCCTACGAGCAGTACTTC. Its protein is CASKESYEQYF.

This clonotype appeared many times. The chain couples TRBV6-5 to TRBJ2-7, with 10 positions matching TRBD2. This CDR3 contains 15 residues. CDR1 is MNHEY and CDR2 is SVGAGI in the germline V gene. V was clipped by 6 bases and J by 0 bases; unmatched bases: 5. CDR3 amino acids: CASSYTSGISYEQYF. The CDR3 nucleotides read TGTGCCAGCAGCTACACTAGCGGGATCTCCTACGAGCAGTACTTC.

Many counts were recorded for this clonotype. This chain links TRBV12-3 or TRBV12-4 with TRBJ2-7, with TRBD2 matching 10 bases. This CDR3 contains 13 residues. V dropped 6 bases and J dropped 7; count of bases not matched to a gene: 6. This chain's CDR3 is CASRTSGEREQYF. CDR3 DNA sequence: TGTGCCAGCAGAACTAGCGGGGAACGTGAGCAGTACTTC.

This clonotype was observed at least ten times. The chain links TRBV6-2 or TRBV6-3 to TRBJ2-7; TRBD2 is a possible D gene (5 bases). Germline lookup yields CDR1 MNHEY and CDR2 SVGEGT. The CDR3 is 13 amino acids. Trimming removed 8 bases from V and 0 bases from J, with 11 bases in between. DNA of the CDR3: TGTGCCAGCCGGCGGGCGGACTCCTACGAGCAGTACTTC. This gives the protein CASRRADSYEQYF.

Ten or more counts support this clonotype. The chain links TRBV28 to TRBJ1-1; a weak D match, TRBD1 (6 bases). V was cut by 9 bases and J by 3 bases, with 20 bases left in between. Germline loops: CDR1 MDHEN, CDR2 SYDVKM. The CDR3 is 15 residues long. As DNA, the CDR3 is TGTGCCAGTAAGGGGGGGGGCCTGGGGGACACTGAAGCTTTCTTT. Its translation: CASKGGGLGDTEAFF.

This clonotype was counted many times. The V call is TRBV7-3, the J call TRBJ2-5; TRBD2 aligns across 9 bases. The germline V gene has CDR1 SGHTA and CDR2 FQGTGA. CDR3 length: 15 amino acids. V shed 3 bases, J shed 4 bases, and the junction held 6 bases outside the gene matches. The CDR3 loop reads CASSFGLAKGETQYF. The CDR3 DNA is TGTGCCAGCAGCTTCGGACTAGCGAAGGGAGAGACCCAGTACTTC.

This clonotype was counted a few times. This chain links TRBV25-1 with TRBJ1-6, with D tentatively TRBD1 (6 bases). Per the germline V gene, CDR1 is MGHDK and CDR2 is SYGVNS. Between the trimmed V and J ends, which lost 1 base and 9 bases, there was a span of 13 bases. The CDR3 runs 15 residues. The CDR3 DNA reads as TGTGCCAGCAGTGAATTTTCAGGGGACGGTTCACCCCTCCACTTT. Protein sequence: CASSEFSGDGSPLHF.

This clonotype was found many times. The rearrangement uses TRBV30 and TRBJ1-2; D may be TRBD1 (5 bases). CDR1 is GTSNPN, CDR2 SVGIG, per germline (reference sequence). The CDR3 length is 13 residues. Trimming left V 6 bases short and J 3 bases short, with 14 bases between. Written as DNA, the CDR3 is TGTGCCTGCCCGACAGAAGCGGACTATGGCTACACCTTC. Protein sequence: CACPTEADYGYTF.

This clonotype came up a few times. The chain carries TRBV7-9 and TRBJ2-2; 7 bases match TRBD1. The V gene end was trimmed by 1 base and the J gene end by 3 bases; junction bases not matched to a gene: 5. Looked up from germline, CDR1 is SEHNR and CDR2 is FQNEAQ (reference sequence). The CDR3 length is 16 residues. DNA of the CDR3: TGTGCCAGCAGCTTAGAAGGGGGCGGATACACCGGGGAGCTGTTTTTT. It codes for CASSLEGGGYTGELFF.

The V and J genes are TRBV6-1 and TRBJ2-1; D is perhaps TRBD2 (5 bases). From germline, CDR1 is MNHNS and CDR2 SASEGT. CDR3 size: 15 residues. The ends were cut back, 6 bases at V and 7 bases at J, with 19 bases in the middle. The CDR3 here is CASRASPPKWNEQFF. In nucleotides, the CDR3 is TGTGCCAGCAGGGCTAGCCCTCCGAAGTGGAATGAGCAGTTCTTC.

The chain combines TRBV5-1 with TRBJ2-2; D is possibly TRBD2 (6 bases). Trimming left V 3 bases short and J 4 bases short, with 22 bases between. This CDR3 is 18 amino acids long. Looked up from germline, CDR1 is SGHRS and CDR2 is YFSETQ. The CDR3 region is CASSSEGWGSTPTGELFF. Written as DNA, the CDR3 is TGCGCCAGCAGCTCGGAGGGGTGGGGTTCTACCCCCACCGGGGAGCTGTTTTTT.

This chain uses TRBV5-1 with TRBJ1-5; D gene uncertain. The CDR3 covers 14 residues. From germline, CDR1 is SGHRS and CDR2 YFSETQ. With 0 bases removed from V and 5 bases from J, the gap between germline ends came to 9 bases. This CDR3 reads CASSLEGRDQPQHF. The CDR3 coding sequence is TGCGCCAGCAGCTTGGAAGGACGGGATCAGCCCCAGCATTTT.